Given below is one T cell receptor (beta chain) in context. The antigen is unknown. Regarding treatment: oral pan-JAK inhibitor, 5-10 mg twice daily. The entry originates in a study of CD8+ T cells in alopecia areata. About the study: It was oral tofacitinib, at 5 to 10 mg twice daily, that treated patients received. Affected scalp percentage set treated patients' severity scores.

General study findings and limits: In scalp, tofacitinib significantly decreased clonality and expanded CD8+ clones among the top 100. Scalp sample data also include resident alphabeta T cells from normal skin.

cDNA reverse transcribed from extracted RNA served as the sequencing template. Using immunoSEQ multiplex PCR, the repertoire was profiled, and TCRdb retains in-frame clones only, with some absent. The table includes 150,000 or so clones, around half detected once. The sequencing used CD8+ T cells sorted from blood, collected at week 4, from a patient treated with tofacitinib. The receptor comes from a human donor with alopecia areata.

This CDR3 reads CSVDTSGNEQFF. The CDR3 DNA is TGCAGCGTTGATACTAGCGGCAATGAGCAGTTCTTC. The rearrangement links TRBV29-1 to TRBJ2-1; TRBD2 aligns across 8 bases. The ends lost 3 bases at V and 6 bases at J; junction bases unmatched: 1. The CDR3 consists of 12 residues. Per the germline V gene, CDR1 is SQVTM and CDR2 is ANQGSEA.